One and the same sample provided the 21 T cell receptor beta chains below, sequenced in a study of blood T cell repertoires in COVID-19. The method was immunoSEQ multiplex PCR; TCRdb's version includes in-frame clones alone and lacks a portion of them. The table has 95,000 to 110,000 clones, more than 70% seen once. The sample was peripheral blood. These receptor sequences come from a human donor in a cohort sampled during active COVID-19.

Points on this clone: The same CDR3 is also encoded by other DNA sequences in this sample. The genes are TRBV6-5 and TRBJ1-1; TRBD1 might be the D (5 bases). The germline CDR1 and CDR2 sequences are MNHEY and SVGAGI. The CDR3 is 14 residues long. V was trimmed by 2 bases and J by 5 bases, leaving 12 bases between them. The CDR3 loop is CASSYGQGGTEAFF. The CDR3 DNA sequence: TGTGCCAGCAGTTACGGTCAGGGTGGGACTGAAGCTTTCTTT.

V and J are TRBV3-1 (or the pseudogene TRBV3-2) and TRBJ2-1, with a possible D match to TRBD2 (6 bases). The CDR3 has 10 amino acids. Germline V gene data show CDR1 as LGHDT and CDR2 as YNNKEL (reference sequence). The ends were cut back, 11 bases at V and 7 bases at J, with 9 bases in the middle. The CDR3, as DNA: TGTGCCGGGGGGAAAAATGAGCAGTTCTTC. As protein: CAGGKNEQFF.

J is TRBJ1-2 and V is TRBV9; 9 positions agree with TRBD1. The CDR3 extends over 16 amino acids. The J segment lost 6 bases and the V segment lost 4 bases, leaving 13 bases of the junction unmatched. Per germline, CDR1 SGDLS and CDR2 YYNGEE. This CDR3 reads CASSPSFGTGIHGYTF. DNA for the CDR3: TGTGCCAGCAGCCCGAGCTTCGGGACAGGGATCCATGGCTACACCTTC.

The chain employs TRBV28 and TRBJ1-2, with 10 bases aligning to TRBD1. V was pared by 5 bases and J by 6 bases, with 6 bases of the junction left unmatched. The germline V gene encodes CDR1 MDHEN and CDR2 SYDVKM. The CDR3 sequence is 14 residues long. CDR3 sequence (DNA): TGTGCCAGCAGTCCCGGGACAGGGGTCCATGGCTACACCTTC. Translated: CASSPGTGVHGYTF.

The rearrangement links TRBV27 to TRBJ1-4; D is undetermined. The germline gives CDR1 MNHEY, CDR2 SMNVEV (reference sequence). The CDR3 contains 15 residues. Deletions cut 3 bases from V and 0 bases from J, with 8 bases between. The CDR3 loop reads CASSFRYSTNEKLFF. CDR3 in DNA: TGTGCCAGCAGTTTTCGGTACTCAACTAATGAAAAACTGTTTTTT.

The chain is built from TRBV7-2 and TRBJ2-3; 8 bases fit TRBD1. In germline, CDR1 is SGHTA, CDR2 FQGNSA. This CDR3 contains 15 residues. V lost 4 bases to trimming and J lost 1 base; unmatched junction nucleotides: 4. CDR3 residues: CASSWTGTGTDTQYF. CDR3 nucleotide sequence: TGTGCCAGCAGCTGGACAGGGACTGGCACAGATACGCAGTATTTT.

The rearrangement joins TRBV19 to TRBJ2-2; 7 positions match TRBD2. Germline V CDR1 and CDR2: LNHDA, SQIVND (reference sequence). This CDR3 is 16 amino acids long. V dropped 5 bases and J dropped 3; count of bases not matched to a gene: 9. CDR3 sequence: CASSPEMGGDTGELFF. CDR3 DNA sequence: TGTGCCAGTAGTCCGGAAATGGGGGGGGACACCGGGGAGCTGTTTTTT. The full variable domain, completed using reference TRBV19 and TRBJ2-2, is DGGITQSPKYLFRKEGQNVTLSCEQNLNHDAMYWYRQDPGQGLRLIYYSQIVNDFQKGDIAEGYSVSREKKESFPLTVTSAQKNPTAFYLCASSPEMGGDTGELFFGEGSRLTVL.

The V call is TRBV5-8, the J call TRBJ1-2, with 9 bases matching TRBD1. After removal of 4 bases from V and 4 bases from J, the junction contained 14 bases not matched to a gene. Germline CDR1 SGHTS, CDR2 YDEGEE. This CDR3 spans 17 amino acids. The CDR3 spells CASSHLPWTGDGYGYTF. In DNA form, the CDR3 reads TGTGCCAGCAGCCATTTACCATGGACAGGGGACGGCTATGGCTACACCTTC.

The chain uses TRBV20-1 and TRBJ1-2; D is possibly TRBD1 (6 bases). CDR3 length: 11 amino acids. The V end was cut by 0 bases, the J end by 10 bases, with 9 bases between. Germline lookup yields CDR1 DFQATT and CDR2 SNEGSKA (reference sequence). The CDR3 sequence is CSARDPGVYTF. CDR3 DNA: TGCAGTGCTAGAGATCCAGGGGTCTACACCTTC.

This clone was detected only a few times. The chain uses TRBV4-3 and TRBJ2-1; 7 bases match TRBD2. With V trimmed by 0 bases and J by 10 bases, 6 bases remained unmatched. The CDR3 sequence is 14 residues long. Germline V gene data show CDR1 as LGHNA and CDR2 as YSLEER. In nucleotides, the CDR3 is TGCGCCAGCAGCCAAGAGGCAACTAGCGCCGAGCAGTTCTTC. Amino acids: CASSQEATSAEQFF.

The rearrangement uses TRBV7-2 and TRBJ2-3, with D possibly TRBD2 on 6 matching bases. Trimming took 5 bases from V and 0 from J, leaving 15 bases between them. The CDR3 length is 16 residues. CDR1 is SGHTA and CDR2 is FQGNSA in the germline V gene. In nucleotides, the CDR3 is TGTGCCAGCAGCAATGGGAAAGGGACTAGCACAGATACGCAGTATTTT. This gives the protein CASSNGKGTSTDTQYF.

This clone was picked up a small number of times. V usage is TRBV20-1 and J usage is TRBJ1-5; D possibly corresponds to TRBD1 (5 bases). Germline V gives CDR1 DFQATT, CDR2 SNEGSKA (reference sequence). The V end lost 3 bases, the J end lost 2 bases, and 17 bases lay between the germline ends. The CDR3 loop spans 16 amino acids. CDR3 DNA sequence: TGCAGTGCTAGTTCTCATGGGGGGACGGGCAATCAGCCCCAGCATTTT. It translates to CSASSHGGTGNQPQHF.

The CDR3 reads CASSARTGLYEKLFF. CDR3 DNA: TGCGCCAGCAGCGCCCGGACAGGACTCTATGAAAAACTGTTTTTT. J is TRBJ1-4 and V is TRBV5-1; 7 bases are shared with TRBD1. CDR3 length equals 15 residues. The germline V gene has CDR1 SGHRS and CDR2 YFSETQ. V shed 4 bases and J 6 bases; nucleotides not matched to a gene: 9. Based on the CDR3 plus reference TRBV5-1 and TRBJ1-4, the full variable domain is KAGVTQTPRYLIKTRGQQVTLSCSPISGHRSVSWYQQTPGQGLQFLFEYFSETQRNKGNFPGRFSGRQFSNSRSEMNVSTLELGDSALYLCASSARTGLYEKLFFGSGTQLSVL.

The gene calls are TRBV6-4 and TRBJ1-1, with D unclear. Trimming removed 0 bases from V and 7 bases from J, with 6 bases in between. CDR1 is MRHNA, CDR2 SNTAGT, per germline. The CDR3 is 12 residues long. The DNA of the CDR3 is TGTGCCAGCAGTGACTCGACGGGTGAAGCTTTCTTT. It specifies CASSDSTGEAFF.

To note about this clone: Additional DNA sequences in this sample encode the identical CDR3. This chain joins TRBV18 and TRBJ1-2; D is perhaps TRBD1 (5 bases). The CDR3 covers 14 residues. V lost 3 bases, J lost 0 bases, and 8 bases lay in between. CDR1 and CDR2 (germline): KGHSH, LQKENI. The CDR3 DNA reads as TGTGCCAGCTCACCGACAGCCTCTAACTATGGCTACACCTTC. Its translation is CASSPTASNYGYTF.

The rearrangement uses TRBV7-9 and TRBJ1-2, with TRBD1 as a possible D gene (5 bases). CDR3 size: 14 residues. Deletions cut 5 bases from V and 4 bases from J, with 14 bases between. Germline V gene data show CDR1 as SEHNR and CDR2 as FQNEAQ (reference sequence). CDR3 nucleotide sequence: TGTGCCAGCAGCCTAATCCGCCAGGGCTATGGCTACACCTTC. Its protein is CASSLIRQGYGYTF.

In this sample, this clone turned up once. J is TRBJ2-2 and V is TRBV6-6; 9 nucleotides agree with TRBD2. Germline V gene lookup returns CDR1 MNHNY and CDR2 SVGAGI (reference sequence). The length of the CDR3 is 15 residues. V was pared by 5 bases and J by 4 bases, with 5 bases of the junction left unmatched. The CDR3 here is CASSSGRIGTGELFF. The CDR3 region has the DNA TGTGCCAGCAGTAGCGGGAGGATCGGCACCGGGGAGCTGTTTTTT.

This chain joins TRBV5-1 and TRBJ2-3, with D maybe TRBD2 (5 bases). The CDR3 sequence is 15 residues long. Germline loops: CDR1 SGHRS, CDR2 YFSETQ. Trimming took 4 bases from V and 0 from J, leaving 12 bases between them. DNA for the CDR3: TGCGCCAGCAGCCTCCCCGGGGATAGCACAGATACGCAGTATTTT. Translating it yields CASSLPGDSTDTQYF.

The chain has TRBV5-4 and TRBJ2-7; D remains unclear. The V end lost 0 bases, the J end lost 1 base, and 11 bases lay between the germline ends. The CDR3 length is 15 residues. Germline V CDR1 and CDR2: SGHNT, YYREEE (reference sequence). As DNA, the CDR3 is TGTGCCAGCAGCTTGGACCTCGGCAGGTCCTACGAGCAGTACGTC. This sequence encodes CASSLDLGRSYEQYV.

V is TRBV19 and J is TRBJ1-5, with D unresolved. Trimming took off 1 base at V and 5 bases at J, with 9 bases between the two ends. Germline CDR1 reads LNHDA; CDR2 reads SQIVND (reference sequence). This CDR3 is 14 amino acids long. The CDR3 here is CASSIVGSDQPQHF. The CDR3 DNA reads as TGTGCCAGTAGTATAGTGGGGAGCGATCAGCCCCAGCATTTT.

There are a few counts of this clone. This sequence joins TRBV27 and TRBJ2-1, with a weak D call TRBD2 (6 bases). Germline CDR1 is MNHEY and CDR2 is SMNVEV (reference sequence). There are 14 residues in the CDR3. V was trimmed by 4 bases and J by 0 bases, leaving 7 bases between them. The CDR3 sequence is CASSSGSSYNEQFF. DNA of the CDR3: TGTGCCAGCAGTTCCGGGAGCTCCTACAATGAGCAGTTCTTC.